This record looks at one T cell receptor beta chain sequence and its context. The antigen is unknown. These data are taken from a study of radiation and T cells in renal cell carcinoma. The time point: blood 4 weeks post-SBRT, at nephrectomy. Described treatment: 15 Gy SBRT to primary tumor, nephrectomy 4 weeks later. Nephrectomy followed 15 Gy stereotactic body radiation by 4 weeks. Radiation-treated patients gave blood at baseline, week 2 and week 4. Study-level findings and limits: In blood, top tumor clones expanded by 2 weeks, shrinking by 4. Without pretreatment biopsies, baseline tumor clonotype presence was undetermined.

The CDR3 consists of 12 residues. CDR1 and CDR2 from the germline V gene are MNHNY and SVGAGI (reference sequence). Trimming took 4 bases from V and 7 from J, leaving 10 bases between them. TCRdb's table, derived via immunoSEQ multiplex PCR, lists solely in-frame clones and lacks some. This repertoire shows roughly 170,000 clones, roughly 90% found once; its top ten account for around 11%. The source of this sequence is a woman in her forties or fifties with renal cell carcinoma. This material consisted of blood, taken from a patient whose treatment included radiotherapy and nephrectomy. The rearrangement joins TRBV6-6 to TRBJ1-1; unclear D gene. DNA for the CDR3: TGTGCCAGCAGTTTTTCGGGTGATGAAGCTTTCTTT. Its protein is CASSFSGDEAFF.